This entry features one T cell receptor beta chain sequence. TCRdb re-called the RT-PCR reads with MiXCR, one entry per CDR3 protein. The data contain about 520,000 distinct CDR3 sequences, under 8.5% of them singletons. This record belongs to a study of response to subunit inactivated influenza vaccine. Trimming stripped 2 bases from V and 6 bases from J, with 17 bases between. The CDR3 is made up of 15 amino acids. CDR1 is DFQATT, CDR2 SNEGSKA, per germline (reference sequence). The TCR comes from a man aged 50 to 69 who received an inactivated influenza vaccine. The sequenced sample was PBMCs from blood, obtained 23 to 25 months after vaccination. The V call is TRBV20-1, the J call TRBJ2-4, with a weak D call TRBD2 (5 bases). CDR3 DNA sequence: TGCAGTGCTAGACCGGGATTCGAATTGCGAAACATTCAGTACTTC. Amino acid sequence: CSARPGFELRNIQYF.